The 21 T cell receptor beta chains listed next were all sequenced from one sample in a study of shared clonotypes between healthy human individuals. Generated by immunoSEQ multiplex PCR, the TCRdb table keeps only in-frame clones and is missing some. This repertoire shows some 2.1 million clones, 90% to 95% found once; its top ten account for roughly 0.13%. The sequenced material came from naive CD4+ T cells sorted from blood. Subset: CD45RA+ positively selected. These receptors were taken from a man younger than 30 in good health.

V gene TRBV4-1 combines with J gene TRBJ2-1, with TRBD2 as a possible D gene (5 bases). The V end was cut by 2 bases, the J end by 15 bases, with 17 bases between. From germline, CDR1 is MGHRA and CDR2 YSYEKL. The CDR3 covers 13 residues. The CDR3, as DNA: TGCGCCAGCAGCCAACCGGACCGGGATCCCCGGTTCTTC. Protein: CASSQPDRDPRFF.

The CDR3 region is CASVPGALGTGELFF. DNA for the CDR3: TGTGCCAGCGTCCCGGGGGCGCTAGGCACCGGGGAGCTGTTTTTT. This rearrangement joins TRBV2 to TRBJ2-2; D may correspond to TRBD1 or TRBD2 (6 bases each). Germline V lookup: CDR1 SNHLY, CDR2 FYNNEI. The CDR3 spans 15 residues. Trimming pared 8 bases from V and 4 bases from J, leaving 17 bases between.

The chain carries TRBV18 and TRBJ2-7; possibly TRBD2 for D (6 bases). V shed 6 bases and J shed 6 bases, with 21 bases lying between them. CDR3 length equals 15 residues. CDR1 KGHSH and CDR2 LQKENI come from the germline V gene. In nucleotides, the CDR3 is TGTGCCAGCTCCCTCCAAATTGGGACTGAGTGCGAGCAGTACTTC. Encoded protein: CASSLQIGTECEQYF.

The V gene is TRBV28, the J gene TRBJ2-7, with 9 bases aligning to TRBD1. Trimming took 8 bases from V and 3 from J; bases not matched to a gene: 11. There are 15 residues in the CDR3. Germline assignment: CDR1 MDHEN and CDR2 SYDVKM. The CDR3 DNA sequence: TGTGCCAGCTGGGGGACAGGGAACCTAAACTACGAGCAGTACTTC. This codes for CASWGTGNLNYEQYF.

This rearrangement joins TRBV30 to TRBJ2-7; unclear D gene. The CDR3 runs 15 residues. Per the germline V gene, CDR1 is GTSNPN and CDR2 is SVGIG (reference sequence). Trimming pared 4 bases from V and 4 bases from J, leaving 20 bases between. CDR3 nucleotide sequence: TGTGCCTGGACCGTCAGAAGGATCGCCTCGTACGAGCAGTACTTC. As protein: CAWTVRRIASYEQYF.

CDR3 region: CASTPQYSTHEQYF. The CDR3 DNA sequence: TGTGCCAGCACCCCCCAATACTCAACCCACGAGCAGTACTTC. This chain joins TRBV6-6 and TRBJ2-7; D unresolved. CDR3 length: 14 residues. Germline CDR1 reads MNHNY; CDR2 reads SVGAGI (reference sequence). Trimming pared 7 bases from V and 5 bases from J, leaving 18 bases between.

This chain joins TRBV5-6 and TRBJ2-7, with 7 positions matching TRBD1. V gave up 3 bases and J gave up 0 bases; unmatched junction bases: 12. Per the germline V gene, CDR1 is SGHDT and CDR2 is YYEEEE. The CDR3 has 17 amino acids. Written as DNA, the CDR3 is TGTGCCAGCAGCTCGTTACCGACAGGGCCAAGCTCCTACGAGCAGTACTTC. As protein: CASSSLPTGPSSYEQYF.

This sequence joins TRBV6-1 and TRBJ2-4; D possibly corresponds to TRBD1 (6 bases). V lost 4 bases to trimming and J lost 5 bases, with 15 bases between them. The CDR3 has 15 amino acids. Germline V gene sequence: CDR1 MNHNS, CDR2 SASEGT. CDR3 nucleotides: TGTGCCAGCAGTGGCAGGGGAGAGGGCGAAAACATTCAGTACTTC. Its protein is CASSGRGEGENIQYF.

CDR3 loop: CASSSTPGQHSGNTIYF. For the CDR3, the DNA is TGTGCCAGCAGCTCCACTCCGGGACAGCACTCTGGAAACACCATATATTTT. The V gene is TRBV11-2, the J gene TRBJ1-3; 7 nucleotides agree with TRBD1. V shed 4 bases and J 0 bases; nucleotides not matched to a gene: 9. Germline V gene sequence: CDR1 SGHAT, CDR2 FQNNGV. The CDR3 is 17 residues long.

J is TRBJ1-4 and V is TRBV5-1, with D possibly being TRBD1 (5 bases). Between the trimmed V and J ends, which lost 4 bases and 8 bases, there was a span of 15 bases. The CDR3 runs 14 residues. Germline V gives CDR1 SGHRS, CDR2 YFSETQ. The CDR3 DNA follows: TGCGCCAGCAGCGGCCCCACTGGGGGGGAAAAACTGTTTTTT. Translating it yields CASSGPTGGEKLFF. Full variable domain (remainder filled in from reference TRBV5-1 and TRBJ1-4): KAGVTQTPRYLIKTRGQQVTLSCSPISGHRSVSWYQQTPGQGLQFLFEYFSETQRNKGNFPGRFSGRQFSNSRSEMNVSTLELGDSALYLCASSGPTGGEKLFFGSGTQLSVL.

The chain is built from TRBV5-1 and TRBJ2-2; D is ambiguous. CDR3 length: 15 amino acids. The germline gives CDR1 SGHRS, CDR2 YFSETQ. V lost 2 bases to trimming and J lost 0 bases, with 8 bases between them. The CDR3 loop is CASSLRRSNTGELFF. The CDR3 bases are TGCGCCAGCAGCTTACGGCGATCGAACACCGGGGAGCTGTTTTTT.

On this clone: Germline and junction disagree at one end, which may indicate a read error. The CDR3, as DNA: TGCGGTTCCCAGGGGGCGTACACTGAAGCTTTCTTT. It codes for CGSQGAYTEAFF. The V call is TRBV28, the J call TRBJ1-1; 8 nucleotides align to TRBD1. Germline-derived CDR1 and CDR2 are MDHEN and SYDVKM. The CDR3 contains 12 residues.

This clone showed up just a few times. The chain carries TRBV25-1 and TRBJ2-7, with D uncertain. Trimming pared 3 bases from V and 5 bases from J, leaving 17 bases between. CDR3 length: 15 residues. Germline V gene lookup returns CDR1 MGHDK and CDR2 SYGVNS. The CDR3 sequence is CASSDSSYLVHEQYF. CDR3 nucleotides: TGTGCCAGCAGTGACTCCTCGTACCTCGTACACGAGCAGTACTTC.

The chain carries TRBV25-1 and TRBJ2-7; 10 bases are a match to TRBD2. This CDR3 comprises 15 residues. The V gene end was trimmed by 2 bases and the J gene end by 2 bases; junction bases not matched to a gene: 3. CDR1 is MGHDK, CDR2 SYGVNS, per germline. DNA of the CDR3: TGTGCCAGCAGTGAACCTCTAGCGGGGGCCTACGAGCAGTACTTC. This translates into CASSEPLAGAYEQYF.

The CDR3: CASFRQYTDTQYF. Written as DNA, the CDR3 is TGTGCCAGCTTCCGACAGTACACAGATACGCAGTATTTT. V usage is TRBV6-4 and J usage is TRBJ2-3; D possibly corresponds to TRBD1 (5 bases). Germline CDR1 is MRHNA and CDR2 is SNTAGT. CDR3 length: 13 residues. Trimming shortened V by 8 bases and J by 2 bases, and 11 bases separated the two germline ends.

The genes are TRBV4-1 and TRBJ1-5, with a weak D call TRBD1 (5 bases). Trimming removed 3 bases at V and 5 bases at J, with 17 bases between. CDR3 length: 16 amino acids. Germline assignment: CDR1 MGHRA and CDR2 YSYEKL. CDR3: CASSQGFQGRDQPQHF. CDR3 bases: TGCGCCAGCAGCCAGGGCTTCCAGGGTCGGGATCAGCCCCAGCATTTT.

The V and J genes are TRBV19 and TRBJ2-1, with 12 nucleotides matching TRBD2. This CDR3 is built from 15 residues. V trimming: 7 bases; J trimming: 6 bases; junction bases outside the gene matches: 7. Germline loops: CDR1 LNHDA, CDR2 SQIVND (reference sequence). As DNA, the CDR3 is TGTGCCAGTACCCATGGACTAGCGGGAACCAATGAGCAGTTCTTC. It encodes CASTHGLAGTNEQFF.

In nucleotides, the CDR3 is TGTGCCTGGAGGCCACAGGGGGCAAATGGCTACACCTTC. The encoded protein is CAWRPQGANGYTF. The chain recombines TRBV30 with TRBJ1-2; 9 bases align to TRBD1. The germline gives CDR1 GTSNPN, CDR2 SVGIG (reference sequence). The CDR3 contains 13 residues. V shed 3 bases and J 6 bases; nucleotides not matched to a gene: 5.

The gene calls are TRBV6-5 and TRBJ2-7; the D gene is possibly TRBD2 (5 bases). Germline V gene data show CDR1 as MNHEY and CDR2 as SVGAGI. CDR3 length: 14 residues. With 6 bases removed from V and 4 bases from J, the gap between germline ends came to 16 bases. CDR3 coding DNA: TGTGCCAGCAGCCAAACGGAGGTCGCTTACGAGCAGTACTTC. Amino acids: CASSQTEVAYEQYF.

The chain couples TRBV19 to TRBJ1-1; TRBD1 agrees at 8 bases. The CDR3 has 17 residues. With V trimmed by 2 bases and J by 1 base, 9 bases remained unmatched. Germline V gene lookup returns CDR1 LNHDA and CDR2 SQIVND (reference sequence). This CDR3 is CASSILRKTGENTEAFF. The CDR3 coding sequence is TGTGCCAGTAGTATACTCCGGAAGACAGGGGAGAACACTGAAGCTTTCTTT.

The V gene is TRBV28, the J gene TRBJ1-3; D unclear. Germline V CDR1 and CDR2: MDHEN, SYDVKM. The CDR3 is 16 amino acids. Trimming took 7 bases from V and 0 from J, leaving 16 bases between them. The CDR3 sequence is CASNPLDGHSGNTIYF. CDR3 bases: TGTGCCAGCAACCCATTGGACGGTCACTCTGGAAACACCATATATTTT.